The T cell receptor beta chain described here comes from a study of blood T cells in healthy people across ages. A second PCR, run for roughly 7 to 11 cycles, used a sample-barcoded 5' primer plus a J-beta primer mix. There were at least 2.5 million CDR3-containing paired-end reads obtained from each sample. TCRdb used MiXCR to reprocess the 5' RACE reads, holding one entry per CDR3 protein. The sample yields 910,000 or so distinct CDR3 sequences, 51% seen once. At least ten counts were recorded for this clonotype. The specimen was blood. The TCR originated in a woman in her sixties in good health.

DNA for the CDR3: TGTGCCAGCAGCAGCCGACAGGGCGGCTCCTACGAGCAGTACTTC. Its protein product is CASSSRQGGSYEQYF. The V gene is TRBV12-3 or TRBV12-4, the J gene TRBJ2-7, with 7 positions matching TRBD1. The CDR3 has 15 amino acids. V gave up 6 bases and J gave up 0 bases; unmatched junction bases: 8.